This T cell receptor beta chain was captured by sequencing in a study of identifying expanded T cells in peripheral blood. The assay was immunoSEQ multiplex PCR, and TCRdb's table has in-frame clones only and misses some. The table lists roughly 84,000 clones, 85% to 90% of them singletons, with roughly 7.7% in the top ten. The CDR3 consists of 15 residues. V lost 4 bases and J lost 7, with 17 bases in between. Germline assignment: CDR1 SGHRS and CDR2 YFSETQ. Specimen: blood. The rearrangement uses TRBV5-1 and TRBJ1-4; D is perhaps TRBD1 (5 bases). The clonotype comes from a person aged 18 to 69 in good health. The CDR3 loop is CASSLGRGTAEKLFF. DNA for the CDR3: TGCGCCAGCAGCCTGGGACGGGGGACCGCTGAAAAACTGTTTTTT.